Listed below are T cell receptor beta chains from one sample, sequenced in a study of regulatory T cells in long-lasting Graves disease. A single record per CDR3 protein comes from TCRdb applying MiXCR to the multiplex PCR reads. The sample carries over 450,000 distinct CDR3 sequences, 20% to 25% recorded once. Sequencing used peripheral blood mononuclear cells (PBMCs), obtained when the disease was refractory, from a patient treated with antithyroid drugs. These receptors originate from a female donor with Graves disease. CDR3s include the opening cysteine and the closing phenylalanine or tryptophan. The D gene is left open where the match is weak. Part of the rows lack a size; the others show once, few, many or a class for expanded clones.

NA	TRBV4-1	NA	TRBJ1-6	CASSPIKGVLNSPLHF	TGCGCCAGCAGCCCTATCAAGGGGGTCTTGAATTCACCCCTCCACTTT
TRBD1	TRBV6-1	many	TRBJ1-1	CASTWDRGGTEAFF	TGTGCCAGCACCTGGGACAGGGGGGGCACTGAAGCTTTCTTT
NA	TRBV20-1	many	TRBJ1-2	CSLNEGRNGYTF	TGCAGCCTAAATGAAGGTCGTAATGGCTACACCTTC
NA	TRBV19	few	TRBJ1-6	CASSIYRQNYNSPLHF	TGTGCCAGTAGTATATATCGACAGAACTATAATTCACCCCTCCACTTT
NA	TRBV28	many	TRBJ2-7	CASSSGTLAYEQYF	TGTGCCAGCAGTTCCGGGACTCTCGCCTACGAGCAGTACTTC
TRBD1	TRBV19	many	TRBJ1-3	CASRPSGTGAGNTIYF	TGTGCCAGTAGACCTTCCGGCACAGGGGCTGGAAACACCATATATTTT
NA	TRBV20-1	few	TRBJ2-7	CSAPKGGTSYEQYF	TGCAGTGCCCCTAAGGGCGGGACCTCCTACGAGCAGTACTTC
NA	TRBV28	many	TRBJ2-3	CASSLSTLRITDTQYF	TGTGCCAGCAGTTTGTCTACTCTAAGGATCACAGATACGCAGTATTTT
NA	TRBV5-6	many	TRBJ2-6	CASSPFWANVLTF	TGTGCCAGCAGCCCTTTTTGGGCCAACGTCCTGACTTTC
NA	TRBV6-2/TRBV6-3	once	TRBJ1-3	CASSYSGGLAGNTIYF	TGTGCCAGCAGTTACTCGGGGGGTCTTGCGGGAAACACCATATATTTT
NA	TRBV20-1	few	TRBJ1-2	CSAPQIRDNYGYAF	TGCAGTGCTCCCCAGATCAGGGATAACTATGGCTACGCCTTC
NA	TRBV12-3/TRBV12-4	many	TRBJ1-2	CASRRTENYGYTF	TGTGCCAGCAGGAGAACGGAGAACTATGGCTACACCTTC